This passage covers 30 T cell receptor beta chains from one sample sequenced in a study of blood T cell repertoires in COVID-19. Using immunoSEQ multiplex PCR, the repertoire was profiled, and TCRdb retains in-frame clones only, with some absent. The sample has about 200,000 clones, around 87% seen once; the top ten hold about 3%. The sample taken for sequencing was peripheral blood. These receptors came from a man aged 60 to 75 with acute or convalescent COVID-19.

V gene TRBV11-2 combines with J gene TRBJ2-2; D remains unclear. Trimming took off 4 bases at V and 2 bases at J, with 5 bases between the two ends. Germline V gives CDR1 SGHAT, CDR2 FQNNGV. The CDR3 contains 13 residues. DNA of the CDR3: TGTGCCAGCAGCTCCACAAACACCGGGGAGCTGTTTTTT. Translating it yields CASSSTNTGELFF. Looking up the rest from reference TRBV11-2 and TRBJ2-2 gives the full variable domain: EAGVAQSPRYKIIEKRQSVAFWCNPISGHATLYWYQQILGQGPKLLIQFQNNGVVDDSQLPKDRFSAERLKGVDSTLKIQPAKLEDSAVYLCASSSTNTGELFFGEGSRLTVL.

About this clone: The sample carries other DNA sequences with the same CDR3. J is TRBJ1-4 and V is TRBV6-5; D may be TRBD1 (5 bases). V was shortened by 6 bases and J by 6 bases, with 14 bases between the two germline ends. The CDR3 spans 14 residues. Germline loops: CDR1 MNHEY, CDR2 SVGAGI. The CDR3 sequence: CASSSGGVDEKLFF. DNA of the CDR3: TGTGCCAGCAGCTCGGGGGGAGTCGATGAAAAACTGTTTTTT.

The chain uses TRBV10-1 and TRBJ1-1, with D unresolved. CDR3 length equals 14 residues. The germline CDR1 and CDR2 sequences are WNHNN and SYGVQD (reference sequence). The V gene lost 4 bases and the J gene lost 1 base, with 10 bases spanning the gap. The DNA of the CDR3 is TGCGCCAGCAGTGGCCGTGAGAAGAACACTGAAGCTTTCTTT. This codes for CASSGREKNTEAFF.

As for this clone: The same CDR3 arises from other DNA sequences in this sample as well. The DNA of the CDR3 is TGTGCCAGCAGCCAGGACAGCTCCTACGAGCAGTACTTC. Its protein is CASSQDSSYEQYF. The chain has TRBV3-1 (or the pseudogene TRBV3-2) and TRBJ2-7; D might be TRBD1 (6 bases). Germline V gene data show CDR1 as LGHDT and CDR2 as YNNKEL (reference sequence). The CDR3 has 13 residues. The ends were cut back, 3 bases at V and 0 bases at J, with 6 bases in the middle.

In its sample, this clone was seen once. The chain links TRBV2 to TRBJ2-3; D is perhaps TRBD2 (6 bases). The V end was cut by 1 base, the J end by 4 bases, with 12 bases between. CDR1 SNHLY and CDR2 FYNNEI come from the germline V gene. This CDR3 spans 15 amino acids. The CDR3, as DNA: TGTGCCAGCAGTGAAGACTCCCTAGCGTCAGATACGCAGTATTTT. It codes for CASSEDSLASDTQYF.

The V and J genes are TRBV6-2 or TRBV6-3 and TRBJ2-5; the D gene is possibly TRBD1 (5 bases). Trimming removed 2 bases from V and 3 bases from J, with 13 bases in between. The V gene's germline CDR1 is MNHEY and CDR2 SVGEGT. This CDR3 has 15 residues. The CDR3 DNA is TGTGCCAGCAGTTACGGTGGGCAGGGTGAAGAGACCCAGTACTTC. The encoded protein is CASSYGGQGEETQYF.

The chain links TRBV27 to TRBJ1-2; D is unclear. Looked up from germline, CDR1 is MNHEY and CDR2 is SMNVEV (reference sequence). This CDR3 is built from 14 residues. With 6 bases removed from V and 5 bases from J, the gap between germline ends came to 16 bases. This chain's CDR3 is CASSDRLVGYGYTF. The DNA for the CDR3 is TGTGCCAGCAGCGACCGCCTCGTCGGGTATGGCTACACCTTC.

The chain links TRBV15 to TRBJ2-5, with 14 bases identical to TRBD2. CDR3 length: 19 residues. V was pared by 2 bases and J by 4 bases, with 12 bases of the junction left unmatched. Looked up from germline, CDR1 is LNHNV and CDR2 is YYDKDF (reference sequence). Written as DNA, the CDR3 is TGTGCCACCAGCAGACTACCGGGGACTAGCGGGGGTGGGCGAGAGACCCAGTACTTC. Its protein is CATSRLPGTSGGGRETQYF.

This chain joins TRBV3-1 (or the pseudogene TRBV3-2) and TRBJ2-7; perhaps TRBD1 as D (5 bases). Germline CDR1 reads LGHDT; CDR2 reads YNNKEL (reference sequence). V was shortened by 1 base and J by 3 bases, with 10 bases between the two germline ends. CDR3 length equals 14 residues. CDR3 sequence (DNA): TGTGCCAGCAGCCAAGCTGGAAGGGGCTACGAGCAGTACTTC. Amino acids: CASSQAGRGYEQYF.

The chain joins TRBV4-1 to TRBJ2-7, with D perhaps matching TRBD2 (6 bases). This CDR3 comprises 15 residues. V was trimmed by 1 base and J by 3 bases, leaving 13 bases between them. Germline CDR1 and CDR2: MGHRA and YSYEKL. The CDR3: CASSQGWGVGYEQYF. CDR3 coding DNA: TGCGCCAGCAGCCAAGGTTGGGGGGTGGGCTACGAGCAGTACTTC.

The V call is TRBV27, the J call TRBJ1-6, with 9 positions matching TRBD1. V lost 10 bases to trimming and J lost 7 bases; unmatched junction nucleotides: 5. Germline CDR1 MNHEY, CDR2 SMNVEV (reference sequence). This CDR3 region has 13 residues. DNA for the CDR3: TGTGCCACCAAACAGGGGGCCAATTCACCCCTCCACTTT. Translation gives CATKQGANSPLHF.

The V gene is TRBV30, the J gene TRBJ2-2, with 8 bases matching TRBD1. The CDR3 totals 15 residues. Trimming at V came to 3 bases and at J to 4 bases, leaving 7 bases not matched to a gene. From germline, CDR1 is GTSNPN and CDR2 SVGIG (reference sequence). This CDR3 is CAWSQGAPGTGELFF. In DNA, the CDR3 is TGTGCCTGGAGCCAGGGGGCTCCGGGCACCGGGGAGCTGTTTTTT.

The gene calls are TRBV6-2 or TRBV6-3 and TRBJ2-7, with 9 positions matching TRBD1. In germline, CDR1 is MNHEY, CDR2 SVGEGT. The CDR3 consists of 16 residues. With 4 bases clipped from V and 0 bases from J, the junction kept 7 bases outside the gene matches. CDR3 nucleotides: TGTGCCAGCAGTTCCTTCGGACAGGGGCACTCCTACGAGCAGTACTTC. This sequence encodes CASSSFGQGHSYEQYF.

V and J are TRBV5-1 and TRBJ2-5, with TRBD2 matching 8 bases. Germline CDR1 is SGHRS and CDR2 is YFSETQ. V was clipped by 4 bases and J by 1 base; unmatched bases: 6. This CDR3 region has 15 residues. This CDR3 reads CASSRTGGTQETQYF. As DNA, the CDR3 is TGCGCCAGCAGCCGGACGGGGGGGACCCAAGAGACCCAGTACTTC.

The chain joins TRBV30 to TRBJ2-4; 12 nucleotides line up with TRBD2. This CDR3 is 18 amino acids long. The V and J ends lost 0 bases and 3 bases, in that order; junction bases with no gene match: 9. Germline lookup yields CDR1 GTSNPN and CDR2 SVGIG (reference sequence). CDR3 sequence (DNA): TGTGCCTGGAGTGTAGAGCGGACTAGCGGGGCCAACAAAAACATTCAGTACTTC. Its protein product is CAWSVERTSGANKNIQYF.

The genes are TRBV3-1 (or the pseudogene TRBV3-2) and TRBJ1-2; weak D call: TRBD1 (6 bases). V lost 4 bases to trimming and J lost 2 bases, with 14 bases between them. The CDR3 is made up of 15 amino acids. Germline CDR1 LGHDT, CDR2 YNNKEL (reference sequence). The CDR3 nucleotides read TGTGCCAGCAGCCCCCTACCAGGGGTCAACTATGGCTACACCTTC. Protein: CASSPLPGVNYGYTF.

V usage is TRBV4-1 and J usage is TRBJ2-1, with a possible D match to TRBD1 (6 bases). V was shortened by 4 bases and J by 8 bases, with 18 bases between the two germline ends. The V gene's germline CDR1 is MGHRA and CDR2 YSYEKL. The CDR3 consists of 15 residues. CDR3 in amino acids: CASSRTVVGADEQFF. CDR3 sequence (DNA): TGCGCCAGCAGCCGAACGGTGGTGGGGGCTGATGAGCAGTTCTTC.

This clone was counted a single time. This chain links TRBV20-1 with TRBJ2-5; 11 nucleotides match TRBD2. The ends lost 3 bases at V and 0 bases at J; junction bases unmatched: 6. Germline CDR1 and CDR2: DFQATT and SNEGSKA (reference sequence). CDR3 length: 16 residues. The CDR3 nucleotides read TGCAGTGCTAGTACGGCTAGCGGGGGGTACCAAGAGACCCAGTACTTC. Its translation: CSASTASGGYQETQYF.

This clone was picked up one time. The chain uses TRBV5-1 and TRBJ2-7; TRBD1 matches at 11 bases. There are 14 residues in the CDR3. Looked up from germline, CDR1 is SGHRS and CDR2 is YFSETQ. Trimming at V came to 5 bases and at J to 2 bases, leaving 3 bases not matched to a gene. The CDR3 region has the DNA TGCGCCAGCAGTATGGGACAGGGGGCCTACGAGCAGTACTTC. Translating it yields CASSMGQGAYEQYF.

V usage is TRBV27 and J usage is TRBJ2-7; 11 bases align to TRBD1. V gave up 7 bases and J gave up 3 bases; unmatched junction bases: 5. Germline CDR1 MNHEY, CDR2 SMNVEV (reference sequence). This CDR3 has 14 amino acids. DNA of the CDR3: TGTGCCAGCAAAGCCGGGACAGGGGGCTACGAGCAGTACTTC. Its protein is CASKAGTGGYEQYF.

This chain uses TRBV29-1 with TRBJ2-5; D is possibly TRBD1 (6 bases). Trimming removed 0 bases at V and 2 bases at J, with 10 bases between. In germline, CDR1 is SQVTM, CDR2 ANQGSEA. The length of the CDR3 is 14 residues. CDR3 sequence: CSVEDPRGQETQYF. The CDR3 region has the DNA TGCAGCGTTGAAGATCCCAGGGGACAAGAGACCCAGTACTTC.

This clone was found a few times. This chain joins TRBV4-1 and TRBJ1-3; the match to TRBD1 covers 10 bases. The CDR3 contains 20 residues. V lost 3 bases to trimming and J lost 0 bases; unmatched junction nucleotides: 14. The germline V gene encodes CDR1 MGHRA and CDR2 YSYEKL. The CDR3 sequence: CASSHRDRGLEPISGNTIYF. The CDR3 DNA sequence: TGCGCCAGCAGCCACCGGGACAGGGGCCTTGAGCCTATCTCTGGAAACACCATATATTTT.

V gene TRBV18 combines with J gene TRBJ2-2; weak D call: TRBD2 (6 bases). Germline CDR1 reads KGHSH; CDR2 reads LQKENI. CDR3 size: 17 residues. The V end was cut by 6 bases, the J end by 4 bases, with 21 bases between. This CDR3 is CASSPTLGTATTGELFF. The DNA of the CDR3 is TGTGCCAGCTCGCCAACCTTAGGGACTGCGACCACCGGGGAGCTGTTTTTT.

This chain connects TRBV18 to TRBJ2-7; perhaps TRBD1 as D (6 bases). CDR3 length: 16 amino acids. Germline lookup yields CDR1 KGHSH and CDR2 LQKENI. Trimming pared 4 bases from V and 6 bases from J, leaving 22 bases between. The CDR3 nucleotides read TGTGCCAGCTCACTGGGCCGCGATGGGACAAGACGCGAGCAGTACTTC. Its translation is CASSLGRDGTRREQYF.

The chain couples TRBV4-2 to TRBJ2-1; 7 nucleotides match TRBD1. With 3 bases clipped from V and 9 bases from J, the junction kept 14 bases outside the gene matches. CDR3 size: 16 residues. Germline values: CDR1 LGHNA, CDR2 YNFKEQ. CDR3 coding DNA: TGTGCCAGCAGCCAGACGGACAGGACCCCTGGGGGTGAGCAGTTCTTC. As protein: CASSQTDRTPGGEQFF.

This chain links TRBV19 with TRBJ1-2, with D tentatively TRBD1 (5 bases). The V end lost 6 bases, the J end lost 1 base, and 18 bases lay between the germline ends. CDR3 length: 16 amino acids. Germline CDR1 reads LNHDA; CDR2 reads SQIVND (reference sequence). CDR3 residues: CASSLGGLGVNYGYTF. The CDR3 DNA follows: TGTGCCAGTAGCCTGGGAGGTCTGGGGGTTAACTATGGCTACACCTTC.

V is TRBV19 and J is TRBJ1-1; D possibly corresponds to TRBD1 (6 bases). With 7 bases removed from V and 4 bases from J, the gap between germline ends came to 16 bases. The germline V gene has CDR1 LNHDA and CDR2 SQIVND (reference sequence). There are 14 residues in the CDR3. CDR3: CASTTRGGVTEAFF. CDR3 coding DNA: TGTGCCAGTACCACGAGGGGGGGTGTCACTGAAGCTTTCTTT.

CDR3 sequence: CASSPKGGNSNQPQHF. CDR3 DNA: TGTGCCAGCAGCCCGAAGGGGGGGAATAGCAATCAGCCCCAGCATTTT. The rearrangement links TRBV5-5 to TRBJ1-5, with a weak D call TRBD1 (6 bases). CDR1 and CDR2 (germline): SGHKS, YYEKEE (reference sequence). The V end was cut by 4 bases, the J end by 0 bases, with 14 bases between. The CDR3 is made up of 16 amino acids.

V is TRBV27 and J is TRBJ1-1; maybe TRBD1 (5 bases). V was shortened by 1 base and J by 0 bases, with 15 bases between the two germline ends. Germline V gives CDR1 MNHEY, CDR2 SMNVEV (reference sequence). This CDR3 has 17 residues. Here the CDR3 DNA reads TGTGCCAGCAGTTTATTACGGGGGGGAAACGTGAACACTGAAGCTTTCTTT. Translated, it gives CASSLLRGGNVNTEAFF.

The rearrangement joins TRBV12-3 or TRBV12-4 to TRBJ2-5; D is perhaps TRBD1 (5 bases). The CDR3 is made up of 13 amino acids. V lost 0 bases and J lost 5, with 7 bases in between. CDR3 region: CASSLAGRETQYF. The CDR3 coding sequence is TGTGCCAGCAGTTTAGCGGGGCGGGAGACCCAGTACTTC.